This TCR beta chain was captured in a study of blood T cell repertoires in COVID-19. V was shortened by 4 bases and J by 8 bases, with 9 bases between the two germline ends. Germline CDR1 is LNHDA and CDR2 is SQIVND (reference sequence). The CDR3 consists of 13 residues. The method was immunoSEQ multiplex PCR; TCRdb's version includes in-frame clones alone and lacks a portion of them. Altogether 50,000 to 60,000 clones are present, 90% to 95% being singletons, with the ten largest covering more than 7.5%. The rearrangement links TRBV19 to TRBJ1-6; D gene uncertain. This TCR derives from a woman older than 75 with acute or convalescent COVID-19. Sequencing was done on a sample of peripheral blood. The CDR3 loop reads CASSNYLDSPLHF. The CDR3 bases are TGTGCCAGTAGTAATTACTTGGATTCACCCCTCCACTTT.